This TCR beta chain comes out of a study of shared clonotypes between healthy human individuals. Trimming cost V 0 bases and J 4 bases, with 7 bases left between them. This CDR3 spans 13 amino acids. Germline values: CDR1 SGDLS, CDR2 YYNGEE. Only in-frame clones appear in the TCRdb table, and some are missing; sequencing was by immunoSEQ multiplex PCR. The table shows 2 million to 2.5 million clones, with 85% to 95% occurring only once. The source material was naive CD4+ T cells sorted from blood. The subset denotes: CD45RA+ positively selected. The chain has TRBV9 and TRBJ2-5, with D possibly matching TRBD2 (6 bases). The TCR sequence derives from a man between 18 and 29 years old in good health. The CDR3, as DNA: TGTGCCAGCAGCGTAGAGGAGGGAGAGACCCAGTACTTC. Amino acids: CASSVEEGETQYF.